This T cell receptor beta chain was retrieved from a study of blood T cell repertoires in COVID-19. TCRdb's table, derived via immunoSEQ multiplex PCR, lists solely in-frame clones and lacks some. Counted here are about 170,000 clones, around 81% occurring once; the ten biggest clones make up over 2.5%. Germline V lookup: CDR1 MDHEN, CDR2 SYDVKM. The J segment lost 7 bases and the V segment lost 7 bases, leaving 10 bases of the junction unmatched. The CDR3 contains 15 residues. The sample taken for sequencing was peripheral blood. The sequence derives from a human donor with acute or convalescent COVID-19. The donor label of this sample is uncertain. This chain connects TRBV28 to TRBJ1-5, with TRBD1 matching over 10 bases. The CDR3 spells CASIPGQGIGQPQHF. DNA of the CDR3: TGTGCCAGCATACCGGGACAGGGGATTGGGCAGCCCCAGCATTTT.